This entry features one T cell receptor beta chain sequence. Its recognized antigen is unknown. Per-nucleotide qualities are absent, and no much larger clonotype sits a single base away. This record belongs to a study of shared clonotypes between healthy human individuals (dated by TCRdb to 2020 to 2022). About the full investigation: A few men and a couple of women, aged 18 to 49 years, made up the cohort. For each donor, CD4 naive and CD4 memory were each run on three plates, CD8 naive on two plates, and CD8 memory on one plate. The study deeply sequenced blood TCR repertoires of about 5 healthy adults to estimate repertoire size and the extent of clonotype sharing between individuals. Libraries were prepared and TCR repertoires were sequenced by different laboratories using diverse techniques, in order to increase sequencing depth and limit assay-specific biases. Between about 0.9 and 8.9 billion PBMCs per donor were obtained by leukapheresis.

For the CD8 naive samples, CD45RO-negative cells were positively selected for CCR7, yielding a CD45RA+CCR7+ population from which TemRA cells were excluded. Healthy HIV-negative adults with no recently reported acute infections or vaccinations were included as donors. Only Caucasian adults living in Nashville, Tennessee, USA were represented among the donors. Blood was collected by leukapheresis, and PBMCs were isolated by Ficoll-Histopaque density gradient centrifugation and then cryopreserved in liquid nitrogen vapor phase. Analytical flow cytometry was used to check the purity and quantity of every magnetically sorted T cell population. Genomic DNA was isolated from each sorted fraction and quantified by UV absorbance on a Nanodrop 2000c. The germline V gene specifies SGHRS as CDR1 and YFSETQ as CDR2. Reading from cysteine to phenylalanine, the CDR3 counts 15 amino acids. Only CDR3 DNA remains: 45 bases, in frame from the first base. V is reduced by 0 bases and J by 5 bases, leaving a spacing of 12 bases between them.

The paper as a whole reports these results and caveats: Naive subsets generally had larger estimated clonotype richness than memory subsets. Sampling was restricted to blood, and TCR repertoires in tissue are likely to differ from TCR repertoires in blood. Pairwise subsampling led to the expectation that sequencing depth would affect the degree of clonotype sharing among donors. Clonotypes shared by all four sorted-subset donors showed higher generation probabilities than non-shared clonotypes. The small number of donors limited the genetic and exposure-history diversity represented. Rarefaction of sorted-subset datasets indicated incomplete sequencing despite the large sequencing depth. Across four donors, roughly 5.4% of naive CD4, approximately 3.5% of naive CD8, 2% to 2.5% of memory CD4, and 0.3% to 0.45% of memory CD8 clonotypes were shared.

Using the deep immunoSEQ assay, multiplex PCR amplified TCR CDR3 regions from genomic DNA. Extracted genomic DNA from each cell subset was distributed evenly across all wells of several immunoSEQ 96-well plates, and each plate was treated as a replicate. For sorted subsets, approximately 190 ng genomic DNA, equal to tens of thousands of T cell genomes, was loaded into each replicate PCR. The purified libraries were quantified using a Qubit 3.0 fluorometer, sized with a Bioanalyzer 2100, and then quantified again using the KAPA Library Quantification kit. Every immunoSEQ 96-well plate was sequenced on a separate single-read 150-cycle Illumina NextSeq 550 flow cell. The published analysis was carried out like this. Because the immunoSEQ output held only junctional sequences and lacked quality scores, the filtering could not match the filtering applied to full-length reads. To assign V/J genes and CDR3, sequences were annotated against IMGT germline references using PyIR, a Python wrapper for IgBLAST v1.9. Reads with weak V/J assignments (E-value above 1e-6), missing CDR3, stop codons, out-of-frame junctions, or ambiguous translated residues were removed. V3J clonotypes were defined by identical inferred V gene, J gene, and CDR3 amino acid sequence. Percentage overlap between repertoires was calculated by dividing the number of shared unique clonotypes by the size of the smaller repertoire. Three approaches were used to assess repertoire richness: RTK rarefaction, the Chao1 estimator, and Recon v2.1 estimates of unobserved clonotypes. Generation probabilities were computed with OLGA for all TCRbeta clonotypes obtained by the gDNA method from several donors. What TCRdb holds here is the immuneACCESS table cut down to in-frame rearrangements. Part of the clones is not present; checked against another copy, under half of the missing clones reflect an unresolved V gene, and the others are unexplained. V and J calls and clone size come straight from that table; D and trimming were deduced from the DNA. The sample table lists 600,000 or so clones, about 95% of them with a count of one. Around 0.12% of the sample is taken by the ten largest.

The sequence was collected from a woman in her 30s in good health. Material: naive CD8+ T cells sorted from blood. The cell subset or site label of this sample denotes: CD45RA+CCR7+. This sequence uses TRBV5-1 and TRBJ2-1; the D segment could be TRBD1, given 7 matching bases. The DNA is TGCGCCAGCAGCTTGGACCCAGGGGGGAACAATGAGCAGTTCTTC. It translates to CASSLDPGGNNEQFF.